Listed below are T cell receptor beta chains from one sample, sequenced in a study of breast tumors, draining lymph nodes, adjacent tissues. TCRdb redid the calling of the multiplex PCR reads with MiXCR, one entry per CDR3 protein. This table has over 130,000 distinct CDR3 sequences, over 25% appearing once. Sequenced material: axillary lymph node tissue. The origin of the receptors is a female donor with breast cancer. Some clones in this sample may be carry-over from other donors' samples. CDR3s include the opening cysteine and the closing phenylalanine or tryptophan. A D gene is named only where the DNA matches it firmly. Not all rows give a size; the values are once, few, many and, for expanded clones, a class.

abundance | j_gene | d_gene | v_gene | CDR3nt | CDR3aa
many | TRBJ2-2 | NA | TRBV19 | TGTGCCAGTAGTCCGGCCCCCCGGGAGTTTTGGACCGGGGAGCTGTTTTTT | CASSPAPREFWTGELFF
many | TRBJ2-4 | NA | TRBV19 | TGTGCCAGTAGTCAAGACAGCAGGGGCAAAAACATTCAGTACTTC | CASSQDSRGKNIQYF
few | TRBJ2-1 | TRBD2 | TRBV27 | TGTGCCAGCAGTTCGGGACTAGCGGGGGACAATGAGCAGTTCTTC | CASSSGLAGDNEQFF
many | TRBJ1-5 | TRBD1 | TRBV12-3/TRBV12-4 | TGTGCCAGCAGTCACACCCTTCCATCAGGGGGCCTTAATCAGCCCCAGCATTTT | CASSHTLPSGGLNQPQHF
many | TRBJ1-3 | TRBD1 | TRBV12-3/TRBV12-4 | TGTGCCAGCGGGGGGACAGGGACTGGAAACACCATATATTTT | CASGGTGTGNTIYF
NA | TRBJ1-6 | NA | TRBV5-1 | TGCGCCGGCAGCTCAGGGGCTGCGAGTTCACCCCTCCACTTT | CAGSSGAASSPLHF
NA | TRBJ1-5 | NA | TRBV20-1 | TGCAGTGCTAGAGATGGTGGCGGGGGGGCCGGAGAGACCCAGCATTTT | CSARDGGGGAGETQHF
many | TRBJ2-2 | NA | TRBV7-3 | TGTGCCAGCAGCTTAGGGTTTTTGGGTCAGCCGAACACCGGGGAGCTGTTTTTT | CASSLGFLGQPNTGELFF
many | TRBJ1-2 | NA | TRBV20-1 | TGCAGTGCTAGAGATGGGGTGGCGGGTATTGTTCGGTATGGCTACACCTTC | CSARDGVAGIVRYGYTF
many | TRBJ1-3 | TRBD1 | TRBV19 | TGTGCCAGTAGTGGCTTGGGGACAGCTGGAAACACCATATATTTT | CASSGLGTAGNTIYF
many | TRBJ2-7 | NA | TRBV5-8 | TGTGCCAGCAGCACCGGACAGCCGTCCATCTACGAGCAGTACTTC | CASSTGQPSIYEQYF
many | TRBJ1-6 | TRBD1 | TRBV6-5 | TGTGCCAGCAGTCGGACAGGGAGTTATTCACCCCTCCACTTT | CASSRTGSYSPLHF
NA | TRBJ1-6 | NA | TRBV29-1 | TGCAGCGTGCTGGGGAGGTCCTATAATTCACCCCTCCACTTT | CSVLGRSYNSPLHF
NA | TRBJ1-6 | TRBD1 | TRBV14 | TGTGCCAGCAGCCAGACAGGGAGTAATTCACCCCTCCACTTT | CASSQTGSNSPLHF
NA | TRBJ1-1 | TRBD1 | TRBV20-1 | TGCAGTGCTAGAGGAGGACAGGGAAACACTGAAGCTTTCTTT | CSARGGQGNTEAFF
many | TRBJ1-4 | NA | TRBV11-2 | TGTGCCAGCAGTCTACAGGGTCCGGGAAAACTGTTTTTT | CASSLQGPGKLFF
NA | TRBJ1-4 | NA | TRBV20-1 | NA | CSASTGLIEGNQPQHFGEKLFF
NA | TRBJ1-4 | NA | TRBV7-9 | TGTGCCAGCAGCTTAAGGCGGAATGAAAAACTGTTTTTT | CASSLRRNEKLFF
NA | TRBJ2-7 | TRBD1 | TRBV5-1 | TGCGCCAGCAGCTTGGAGGGACAGGTGTCCTACGAGCAGTACTTC | CASSLEGQVSYEQYF
many | TRBJ2-7 | NA | TRBV19 | TGTGCCAGTAGTAGGTCCGCGGGCTCCTACGAGCAGTACTTC | CASSRSAGSYEQYF
many | TRBJ2-6 | TRBD2 | TRBV9 | TGTGCCAGCAGCAAACTAGCGGGGTTCTCAGGGGCCAACGTCCTGACTTTC | CASSKLAGFSGANVLTF
many | TRBJ2-7 | NA | TRBV7-2 | TGTGCCAGCAGCTTAGTTGACGTGACCTACGAGCAGTACTTC | CASSLVDVTYEQYF
NA | TRBJ1-1 | NA | TRBV6-1 | TGTGCCAGCAGATCGACTACTGGGGGGGGGTCGAACACTGAAGCTTTCTTT | CASRSTTGGGSNTEAFF
many | TRBJ1-2 | NA | TRBV5-1 | TGCGCCAGCAGCTTGGAAGGACCCGTCTCTCAACATAACTATGGCTACACCTTC | CASSLEGPVSQHNYGYTF
many | TRBJ2-5 | TRBD2 | TRBV4-2 | TGTGCCAGCAGCCAAGGCCCTATCGGGGGGGACCAAGAGACCCAGTACTTC | CASSQGPIGGDQETQYF
many | TRBJ1-5 | TRBD1 | TRBV20-1 | TGCAGTGCTAGAGGGACAGGGAGCAATCAGCCCCAGCATTTT | CSARGTGSNQPQHF
many | TRBJ1-2 | NA | TRBV7-9 | TGTGCCAGCAGCGTACACGGCGGGGAGCTTTATGGCTACACCTTC | CASSVHGGELYGYTF
many | TRBJ2-2 | NA | TRBV7-3 | TGTGCCAGCAGCTTAAACAAGAACACCGGGGAGCTGTTTTTT | CASSLNKNTGELFF
few | TRBJ2-1 | NA | TRBV5-4 | TGTGCCAGCAGCCGTAAGGGGGGCTTCCCCTGGAATGAGCAGTTCTTC | CASSRKGGFPWNEQFF
NA | TRBJ2-3 | TRBD2 | TRBV7-9 | TGTGCCAGCAGCCAAATGGGGCGGGGGACTAGCACAGATACGCAGTATTTT | CASSQMGRGTSTDTQYF
many | TRBJ1-4 | TRBD1 | TRBV5-4 | TGTGCCAGCAGCTTGGGCCGGGACAGGGCCACGAGGTCGAATGAAAAACTGTTTTTT | CASSLGRDRATRSNEKLFF
many | TRBJ2-5 | NA | TRBV28 | TGTGCCAGCAGCCCTCAAGGGAGGGAGACCCAGTACTTC | CASSPQGRETQYF
many | TRBJ2-5 | NA | TRBV5-1 | TGCGCCAGCAGCTTGACTTCGGAGACCCAGTACTTC | CASSLTSETQYF
many | TRBJ2-2 | TRBD2 | TRBV30 | TGTGCCTGGAGTGTAAAGTTAGCGGGGGTGGGGGAGCTGTTTTTT | CAWSVKLAGVGELFF
NA | TRBJ2-5 | TRBD2 | TRBV19 | TGTGCCAGTAGTATGCGGGGGAGTTGGGAGACCCAGTACTTC | CASSMRGSWETQYF
many | TRBJ2-5 | NA | TRBV13 | TGTGCCAGCAGCTCCCGGAACCGGGGGGCTAGAGAGACCCAGTACTTC | CASSSRNRGARETQYF
many | TRBJ1-2 | NA | TRBV5-5 | TGTGCCAGCACCCCCTCGGGGGGCGACTTAATTTTCACCTTC | CASTPSGGDLIFTF
NA | TRBJ1-1 | NA | TRBV7-8 | TGTGCCAGCAGCTTAGCGTTACAGGGCGGGAACACTGAAGCTTTCTTT | CASSLALQGGNTEAFF
NA | TRBJ2-7 | TRBD2 | TRBV20-1 | TGCAGTGCTGCACCCTGGGAGGGACCCTACGAGCAGTACTTC | CSAAPWEGPYEQYF
few | TRBJ1-4 | NA | TRBV27 | TGTGCCAGCAGTCGACCTAATGAAAAACTGTTTTTT | CASSRPNEKLFF
many | TRBJ2-5 | TRBD1 | TRBV6-5 | TGTGCCAGCAGGTCGACAGGGGGCGCGGAGACCCAGTACTTC | CASRSTGGAETQYF